Here is one TCR beta chain with its context. Profiled with immunoSEQ multiplex PCR; TCRdb holds only in-frame clones, not every one. The table includes 250,000 to 300,000 clones, around 87% detected once. The sample comes from a study of blood T cell repertoires in COVID-19. Overall study: Samples of COVID-19 (acute and convalescent) were obtained from the United States, Italy and Spain. Sample material is recorded as cDNA or gDNA derived from T cells, B-cell-depleted T cells, or PBMCs.

CDR3 length: 14 amino acids. The V end lost 0 bases, the J end lost 2 bases, and 8 bases lay between the germline ends. Germline CDR1 reads LGHNA; CDR2 reads YSLEER. Sequencing was carried out using peripheral blood. This clonotype originated in a woman aged 45-65 years who had recovered from COVID-19. The gene calls are TRBV4-3 and TRBJ2-7, with D hard to call. CDR3: CASSQEAETYEQYF. The CDR3 region has the DNA TGCGCCAGCAGCCAAGAGGCGGAAACCTACGAGCAGTACTTC.